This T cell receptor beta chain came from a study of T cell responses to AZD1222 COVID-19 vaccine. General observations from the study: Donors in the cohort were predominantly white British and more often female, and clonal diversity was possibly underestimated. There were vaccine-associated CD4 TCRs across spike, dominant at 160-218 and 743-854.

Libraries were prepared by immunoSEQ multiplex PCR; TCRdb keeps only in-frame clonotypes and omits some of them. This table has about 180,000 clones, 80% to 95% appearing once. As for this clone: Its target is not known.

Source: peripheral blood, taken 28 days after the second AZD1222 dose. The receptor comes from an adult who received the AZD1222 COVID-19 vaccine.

The CDR3 region is CASSQDIGTNTGELFF. CDR3 nucleotide sequence: TGCGCCAGCAGCCAGGACATCGGGACGAACACCGGGGAGCTGTTTTTT. The V call is TRBV4-3, the J call TRBJ2-2; D possibly matches TRBD1 or TRBD2 (5 bases each). The germline gives CDR1 LGHNA, CDR2 YSLEER. The V and J ends lost 3 bases and 0 bases respectively, with 11 bases between them. The CDR3 spans 16 residues.